This T cell receptor beta chain was sequenced in a study of T cells in Graves' hyperthyroidism and ophthalmopathy. Overall study: Peripheral blood specimens were obtained at initial diagnosis, prior to any treatment.

Ophthalmopathy patients had Clinical Activity Score at least 3, NOSPECS grade at least 4, duration under 3 months. Pregnant or lactating patients were excluded, as were those with uncontrolled infection or other autoimmune disease. With 1 base clipped from V and 7 bases from J, the junction kept 8 bases outside the gene matches. Germline lookup yields CDR1 SGHAT and CDR2 FQDESV (reference sequence). The CDR3 consists of 15 residues. From RNA transcripts, TCR beta CDR3 regions were amplified. Researchers ran a first-round RT-PCR on the TCR CDR3 using the HTBI primer set. MiXCR, run by TCRdb on the multiplex PCR reads, gives a single entry per CDR3 protein. The sample includes around 300,000 distinct CDR3 sequences, about 20% of them seen just once.

The sample consisted of blood. The clonotype was recovered from a man between 25 and 39 years old with Graves' ophthalmopathy. The V call is TRBV11-1, the J call TRBJ2-7, with 9 bases identical to TRBD2. This chain's CDR3 is CASSLGGSGSVEQYF. CDR3 in DNA: TGTGCCAGCAGCTTAGGGGGTAGCGGGAGCGTTGAGCAGTACTTC.